This T cell receptor beta chain was recorded in a study of blood T cell repertoires in COVID-19. Overall study: Samples of COVID-19 (acute and convalescent) were obtained from the United States, Italy and Spain. T cells, B-cell-depleted T cells, or PBMCs supplied cDNA or gDNA.

V lost 2 bases, J lost 2 bases, and 11 bases lay in between. CDR1 and CDR2 (germline): MNHEY, SVGEGT. The CDR3 runs to 15 residues. Those who participated ranged in age from about 18 to 89 years and resided in about two dozen US areas. The repertoire was sequenced with immunoSEQ multiplex PCR; TCRdb's copy has only in-frame clones and lacks some. The sample has about 220,000 clones; roughly nine tenths are singletons. The chain uses TRBV6-2 or TRBV6-3 and TRBJ2-3; the D gene is possibly TRBD1 (5 bases). Sequencing input: PBMCs or T cells enriched from blood (not recorded which). The sequence was collected from a woman aged 25 to 39 who had recovered from COVID-19. CDR3 protein: CASSYGDRATDTQYF. The CDR3 coding sequence is TGTGCCAGCAGTTACGGTGACAGAGCCACAGATACGCAGTATTTT.